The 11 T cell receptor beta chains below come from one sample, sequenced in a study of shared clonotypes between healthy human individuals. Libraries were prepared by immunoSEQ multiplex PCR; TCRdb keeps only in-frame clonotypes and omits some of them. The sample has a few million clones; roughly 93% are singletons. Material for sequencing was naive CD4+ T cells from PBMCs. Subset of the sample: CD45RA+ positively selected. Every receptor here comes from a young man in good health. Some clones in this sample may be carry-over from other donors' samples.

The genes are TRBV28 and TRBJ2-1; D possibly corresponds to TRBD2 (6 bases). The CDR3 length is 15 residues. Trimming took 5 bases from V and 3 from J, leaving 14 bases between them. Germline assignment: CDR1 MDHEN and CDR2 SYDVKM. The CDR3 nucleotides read TGTGCCAGCAGTCCAATAGCGGTTGTCTACAATGAGCAGTTCTTC. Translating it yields CASSPIAVVYNEQFF. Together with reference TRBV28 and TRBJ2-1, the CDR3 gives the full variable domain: DVKVTQSSRYLVKRTGEKVFLECVQDMDHENMFWYRQDPGLGLRLIYFSYDVKMKEKGDIPEGYSVSREKKERFSLILESASTNQTSMYLCASSPIAVVYNEQFFGPGTRLTVL.

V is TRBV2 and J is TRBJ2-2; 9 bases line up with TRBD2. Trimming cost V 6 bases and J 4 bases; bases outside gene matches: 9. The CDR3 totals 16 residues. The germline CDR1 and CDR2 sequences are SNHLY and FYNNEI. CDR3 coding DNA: TGTGCCAGCAGGACTTTAGCGGGAGATTCCACCGGGGAGCTGTTTTTT. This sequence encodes CASRTLAGDSTGELFF.

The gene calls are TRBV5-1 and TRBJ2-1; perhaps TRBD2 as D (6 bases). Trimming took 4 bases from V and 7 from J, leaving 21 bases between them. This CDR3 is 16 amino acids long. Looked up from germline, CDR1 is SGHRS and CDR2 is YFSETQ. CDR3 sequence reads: CASSQSTHRRGNEQFF. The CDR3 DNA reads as TGCGCCAGCAGCCAGTCGACCCACCGACGGGGGAATGAGCAGTTCTTC.

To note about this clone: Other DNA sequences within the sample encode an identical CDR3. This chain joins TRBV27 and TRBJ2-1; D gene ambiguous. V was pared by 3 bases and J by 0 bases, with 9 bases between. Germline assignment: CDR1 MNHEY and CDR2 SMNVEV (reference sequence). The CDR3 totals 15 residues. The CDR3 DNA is TGTGCCAGCAGTTTGTGGCAGAGCTCCTACAATGAGCAGTTCTTC. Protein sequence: CASSLWQSSYNEQFF.

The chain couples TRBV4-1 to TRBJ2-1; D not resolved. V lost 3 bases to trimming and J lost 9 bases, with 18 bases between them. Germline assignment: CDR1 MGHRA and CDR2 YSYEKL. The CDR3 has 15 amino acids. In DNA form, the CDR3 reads TGCGCCAGCAGCCACGTGCAGGCATCTGCGGCTGAGCAGTTCTTC. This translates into CASSHVQASAAEQFF.

The CDR3 nucleotides read TGTGCCAGCAGTTTTTACCGGACAGGTCCCTACGAGCAGTACTTC. It encodes CASSFYRTGPYEQYF. The chain joins TRBV28 to TRBJ2-7; 7 bases line up with TRBD1. V trimming: 3 bases; J trimming: 2 bases; junction bases outside the gene matches: 7. CDR1 and CDR2 (germline): MDHEN, SYDVKM. This CDR3 region has 15 residues.

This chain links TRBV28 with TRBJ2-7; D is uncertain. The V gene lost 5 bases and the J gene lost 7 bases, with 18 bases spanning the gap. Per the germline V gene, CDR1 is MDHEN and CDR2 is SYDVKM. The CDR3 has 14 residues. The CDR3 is CASSKFWSFLEQYF. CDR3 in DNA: TGTGCCAGCAGTAAATTTTGGAGTTTTCTGGAGCAGTACTTC.

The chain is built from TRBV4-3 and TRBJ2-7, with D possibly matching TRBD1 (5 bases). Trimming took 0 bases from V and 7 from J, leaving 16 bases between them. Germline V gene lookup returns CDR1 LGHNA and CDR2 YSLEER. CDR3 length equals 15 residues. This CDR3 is CASSQDMWTRYEQYF. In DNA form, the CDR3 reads TGCGCCAGCAGCCAAGATATGTGGACAAGATATGAGCAGTACTTC.

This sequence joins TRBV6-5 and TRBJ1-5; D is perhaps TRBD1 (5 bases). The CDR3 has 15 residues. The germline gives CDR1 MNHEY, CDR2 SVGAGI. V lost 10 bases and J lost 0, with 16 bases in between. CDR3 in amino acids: CATRHGAFSNQPQHF. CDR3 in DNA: TGTGCCACCCGGCATGGGGCCTTTAGCAATCAGCCCCAGCATTTT.

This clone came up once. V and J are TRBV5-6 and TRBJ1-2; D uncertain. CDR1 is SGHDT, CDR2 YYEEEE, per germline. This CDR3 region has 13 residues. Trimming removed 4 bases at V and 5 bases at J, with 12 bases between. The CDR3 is CASSAGRAYGYTF. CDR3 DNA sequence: TGTGCCAGCAGCGCTGGGCGGGCGTATGGCTACACCTTC.

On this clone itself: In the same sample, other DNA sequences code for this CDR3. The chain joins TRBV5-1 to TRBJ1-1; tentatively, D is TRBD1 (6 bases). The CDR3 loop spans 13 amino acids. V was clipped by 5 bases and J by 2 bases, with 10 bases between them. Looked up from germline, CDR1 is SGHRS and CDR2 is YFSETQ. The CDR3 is CASRSGENTEAFF. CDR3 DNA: TGCGCCAGCAGATCAGGGGAAAACACTGAAGCTTTCTTT.